This is a list of T cell receptor beta chains from one sample in a study of blood T cells in healthy people across ages. TCRdb reprocessed the 5' RACE reads with MiXCR, giving one entry per CDR3 protein. Here the sample spans roughly 1.9 million distinct CDR3 sequences, approximately 40% being singletons. Input material: blood. The receptors originated from a human donor in good health. Both conserved end residues are part of each CDR3. Each record gives: clone size, D gene, V gene, J gene, CDR3 protein, CDR3 DNA. D genes are given only for firm matches. Rows may omit the clone size; those that give it use once, few, many or a size class.

clone_size: few
d_call: TRBD2
v_call: TRBV7-2
j_call: TRBJ2-7
cdr3_aa: CASSWGSGGDGEQYF
cdr3_nt: TGTGCCAGCAGCTGGGGTAGCGGGGGGGATGGCGAGCAGTACTTC

clone_size: .
d_call: .
v_call: TRBV20-1
j_call: TRBJ2-2
cdr3_aa: CSARDPRAGELFF
cdr3_nt: TGCAGTGCTAGAGATCCCAGGGCCGGGGAGCTGTTTTTT

clone_size: .
d_call: .
v_call: TRBV12-3/TRBV12-4
j_call: TRBJ1-1
cdr3_aa: CATGTPNTEAFF
cdr3_nt: TGTGCCACGGGGACACCAAACACTGAAGCTTTCTTT

clone_size: few
d_call: .
v_call: TRBV28
j_call: TRBJ2-5
cdr3_aa: CASSSRGGRETQYF
cdr3_nt: TGTGCCAGCAGCTCGCGGGGAGGAAGGGAGACCCAGTACTTC

clone_size: .
d_call: .
v_call: TRBV9
j_call: TRBJ2-2
cdr3_aa: CVSSVGSQANTGELFF
cdr3_nt: TGTGTCAGCAGCGTAGGGTCACAGGCGAACACCGGGGAGCTGTTTTTT

clone_size: once
d_call: .
v_call: TRBV29-1
j_call: TRBJ1-2
cdr3_aa: CNAHREGYGYTF
cdr3_nt: TGCAACGCCCACAGGGAAGGCTATGGCTACACCTTC

clone_size: .
d_call: .
v_call: TRBV4-3
j_call: TRBJ1-6
cdr3_aa: CASSQLQGRPLHF
cdr3_nt: TGCGCCAGCAGCCAACTTCAGGGGCGGCCCCTCCACTTT

clone_size: .
d_call: .
v_call: TRBV12-3/TRBV12-4
j_call: TRBJ2-1
cdr3_aa: CASSRGSTYNEQFF
cdr3_nt: TGTGCCAGCAGCCGAGGGTCCACCTACAATGAGCAGTTCTTC

clone_size: few
d_call: .
v_call: TRBV12-3/TRBV12-4
j_call: TRBJ1-2
cdr3_aa: CASSPDRQNYGYTF
cdr3_nt: TGTGCCAGCAGTCCCGATAGACAAAACTATGGCTACACCTTC

clone_size: .
d_call: .
v_call: TRBV24-1
j_call: TRBJ1-5
cdr3_aa: CATSDSDGFLNQPQHF
cdr3_nt: TGTGCCACCAGTGATTCTGACGGATTCCTAAATCAGCCCCAGCATTTT

clone_size: .
d_call: .
v_call: TRBV28
j_call: TRBJ1-2
cdr3_aa: CASRRQEGYTF
cdr3_nt: TGTGCCAGCAGGCGACAGGAGGGCTACACCTTC

clone_size: few
d_call: .
v_call: TRBV4-2
j_call: TRBJ1-2
cdr3_aa: CASSQTRHPANYGYTF
cdr3_nt: TGTGCCAGCAGTCAAACGAGACACCCTGCTAACTATGGCTACACCTTC

clone_size: few
d_call: .
v_call: TRBV6-6
j_call: TRBJ2-1
cdr3_aa: CASSPRGPDEQFF
cdr3_nt: TGTGCCAGCAGCCCCCGAGGGCCCGATGAGCAGTTCTTC

clone_size: few
d_call: TRBD1
v_call: TRBV7-3
j_call: TRBJ1-2
cdr3_aa: CASSLTGGGFGGYTF
cdr3_nt: TGTGCCAGCAGCTTAACAGGAGGGGGCTTCGGGGGCTACACCTTC

clone_size: .
d_call: TRBD1
v_call: TRBV5-1
j_call: TRBJ2-1
cdr3_aa: CASSYGQGPGEQFF
cdr3_nt: TGCGCCAGCAGCTATGGACAGGGCCCAGGTGAGCAGTTCTTC

clone_size: few
d_call: .
v_call: TRBV12-3/TRBV12-4
j_call: TRBJ1-5
cdr3_aa: CASSLEGNNQPQHF
cdr3_nt: TGTGCCAGCAGTTTAGAGGGGAACAATCAGCCCCAGCATTTT

clone_size: .
d_call: .
v_call: TRBV20-1
j_call: TRBJ1-1
cdr3_aa: CSASEGPSTEAFF
cdr3_nt: TGCAGTGCTAGTGAGGGACCGAGCACTGAAGCTTTCTTT

clone_size: few
d_call: .
v_call: TRBV10-3
j_call: TRBJ1-1
cdr3_aa: CAISNSGTEAFF
cdr3_nt: TGTGCCATCAGTAACAGCGGAACTGAAGCTTTCTTT

clone_size: few
d_call: .
v_call: TRBV27
j_call: TRBJ2-5
cdr3_aa: CASREAGLETQYF
cdr3_nt: TGTGCCAGCAGGGAGGCAGGGCTGGAGACCCAGTACTTC

clone_size: few
d_call: .
v_call: TRBV7-3
j_call: TRBJ1-1
cdr3_aa: CASRGRSAEAFF
cdr3_nt: TGTGCCAGCAGGGGGAGGAGCGCTGAAGCTTTCTTT

clone_size: .
d_call: TRBD1
v_call: TRBV6-6
j_call: TRBJ1-4
cdr3_aa: CASSWAPPGTGNEKLFF
cdr3_nt: TGTGCCAGCAGTTGGGCTCCTCCGGGGACAGGGAATGAAAAACTGTTTTTT

clone_size: .
d_call: .
v_call: TRBV25-1
j_call: TRBJ2-3
cdr3_aa: CASSEYLPVLVESTDTQYF
cdr3_nt: TGTGCCAGCAGTGAATATCTTCCGGTACTAGTTGAAAGCACAGATACGCAGTATTTT

clone_size: .
d_call: TRBD2
v_call: TRBV7-2
j_call: TRBJ2-1
cdr3_aa: CASSLRSGGCDEQFF
cdr3_nt: TGTGCCAGCAGCCTTCGGAGCGGGGGCTGTGATGAGCAGTTCTTC

clone_size: few
d_call: TRBD1
v_call: TRBV29-1
j_call: TRBJ1-2
cdr3_aa: CSGLGDRSGGYTF
cdr3_nt: TGCAGCGGCTTGGGGGACAGGAGCGGGGGCTACACCTTC